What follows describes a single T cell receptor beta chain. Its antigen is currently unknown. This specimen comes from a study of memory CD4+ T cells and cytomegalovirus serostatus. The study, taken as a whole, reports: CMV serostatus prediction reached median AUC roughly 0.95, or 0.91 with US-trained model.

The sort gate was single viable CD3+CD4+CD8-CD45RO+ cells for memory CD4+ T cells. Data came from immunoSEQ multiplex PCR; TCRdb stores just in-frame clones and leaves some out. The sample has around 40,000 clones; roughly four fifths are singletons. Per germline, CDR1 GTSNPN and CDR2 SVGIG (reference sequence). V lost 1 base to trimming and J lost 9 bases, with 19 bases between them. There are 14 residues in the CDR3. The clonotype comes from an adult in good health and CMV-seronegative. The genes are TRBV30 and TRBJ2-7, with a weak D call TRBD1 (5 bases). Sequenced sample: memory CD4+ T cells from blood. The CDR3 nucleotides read TGTGCCTGGAGTGCAGGGTCCTCCTACGATCGGCAGTACTTC. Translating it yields CAWSAGSSYDRQYF. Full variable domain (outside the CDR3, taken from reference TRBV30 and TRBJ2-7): SQTIHQWPATLVQPVGSPLSLECTVEGTSNPNLYWYRQAAGRGLQLLFYSVGIGQISSEVPQNLSASRPQDRQFILSSKKLLLSDSGFYLCAWSAGSSYDRQYFGPGTRLTVT.